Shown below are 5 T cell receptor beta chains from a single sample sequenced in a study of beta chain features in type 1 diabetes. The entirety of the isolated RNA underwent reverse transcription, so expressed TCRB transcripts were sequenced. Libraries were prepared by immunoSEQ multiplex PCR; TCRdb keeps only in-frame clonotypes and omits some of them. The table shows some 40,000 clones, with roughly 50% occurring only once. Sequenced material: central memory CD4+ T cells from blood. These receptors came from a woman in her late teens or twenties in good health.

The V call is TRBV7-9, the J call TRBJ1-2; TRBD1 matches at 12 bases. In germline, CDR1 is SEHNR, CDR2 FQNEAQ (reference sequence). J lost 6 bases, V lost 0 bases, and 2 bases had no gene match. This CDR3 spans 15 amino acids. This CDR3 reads CASSLAGTGGDGYTF. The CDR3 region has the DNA TGTGCCAGCAGCTTAGCCGGGACAGGGGGCGATGGCTACACCTTC. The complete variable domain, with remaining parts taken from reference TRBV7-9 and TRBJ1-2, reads DTGVSQNPRHKITKRGQNVTFRCDPISEHNRLYWYRQTLGQGPEFLTYFQNEAQLEKSRLLSDRFSAERPKGSFSTLEIQRTEQGDSAMYLCASSLAGTGGDGYTFGSGTRLTVV.

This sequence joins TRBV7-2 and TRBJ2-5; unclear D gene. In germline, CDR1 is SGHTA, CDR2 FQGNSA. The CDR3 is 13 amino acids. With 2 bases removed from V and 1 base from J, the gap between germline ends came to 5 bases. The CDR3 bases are TGTGCCAGCAGCTTATCAGTCCAAGAGACCCAGTACTTC. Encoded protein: CASSLSVQETQYF. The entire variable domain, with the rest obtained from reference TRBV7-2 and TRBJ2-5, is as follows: GAGVSQSPSNKVTEKGKDVELRCDPISGHTALYWYRQSLGQGLEFLIYFQGNSAPDKSGLPSDRFSAERTGGSVSTLTIQRTQQEDSAVYLCASSLSVQETQYFGPGTRLLVL.

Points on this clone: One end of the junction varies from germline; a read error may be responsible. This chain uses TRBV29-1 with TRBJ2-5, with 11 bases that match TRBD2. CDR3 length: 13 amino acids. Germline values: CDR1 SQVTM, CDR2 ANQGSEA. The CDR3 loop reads CSAVTSGIETRYF. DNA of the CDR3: TGCAGCGCCGTGACTAGCGGGATCGAGACCCGGTACTTC.

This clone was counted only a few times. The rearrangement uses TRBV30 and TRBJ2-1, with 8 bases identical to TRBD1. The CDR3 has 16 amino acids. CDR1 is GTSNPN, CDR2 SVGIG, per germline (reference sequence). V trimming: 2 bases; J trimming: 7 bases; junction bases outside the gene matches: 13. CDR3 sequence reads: CAWSRQGLSSVNEQFF. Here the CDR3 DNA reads TGTGCCTGGAGTCGACAGGGGCTTAGTTCGGTGAATGAGCAGTTCTTC. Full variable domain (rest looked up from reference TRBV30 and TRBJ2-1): SQTIHQWPATLVQPVGSPLSLECTVEGTSNPNLYWYRQAAGRGLQLLFYSVGIGQISSEVPQNLSASRPQDRQFILSSKKLLLSDSGFYLCAWSRQGLSSVNEQFFGPGTRLTVL.

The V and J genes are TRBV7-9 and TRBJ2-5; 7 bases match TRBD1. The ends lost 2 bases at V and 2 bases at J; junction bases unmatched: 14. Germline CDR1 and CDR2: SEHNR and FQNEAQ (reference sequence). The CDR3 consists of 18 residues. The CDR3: CASSLKGGRLGVQETQYF. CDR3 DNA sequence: TGTGCCAGCAGCTTAAAAGGGGGCAGATTAGGAGTGCAAGAGACCCAGTACTTC.